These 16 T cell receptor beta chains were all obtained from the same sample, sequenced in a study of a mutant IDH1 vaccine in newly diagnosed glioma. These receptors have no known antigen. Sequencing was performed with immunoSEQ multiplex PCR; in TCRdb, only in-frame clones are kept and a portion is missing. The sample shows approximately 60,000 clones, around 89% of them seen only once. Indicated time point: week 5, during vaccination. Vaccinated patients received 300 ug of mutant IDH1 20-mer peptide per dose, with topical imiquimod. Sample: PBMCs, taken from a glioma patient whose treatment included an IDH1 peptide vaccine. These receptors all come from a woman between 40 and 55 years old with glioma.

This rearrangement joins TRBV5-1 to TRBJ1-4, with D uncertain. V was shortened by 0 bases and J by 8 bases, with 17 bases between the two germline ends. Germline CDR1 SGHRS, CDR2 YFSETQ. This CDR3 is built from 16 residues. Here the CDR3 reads CASSLVQLRLAEKLFF. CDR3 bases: TGCGCCAGCAGCTTGGTCCAACTCCGTCTTGCCGAAAAACTGTTTTTT.

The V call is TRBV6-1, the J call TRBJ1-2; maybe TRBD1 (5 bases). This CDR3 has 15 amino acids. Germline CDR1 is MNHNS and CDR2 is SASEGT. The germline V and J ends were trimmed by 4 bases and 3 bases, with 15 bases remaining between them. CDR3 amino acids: CASSASEWGHYGYTF. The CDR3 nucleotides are TGTGCCAGCAGTGCCTCCGAGTGGGGCCACTATGGCTACACCTTC.

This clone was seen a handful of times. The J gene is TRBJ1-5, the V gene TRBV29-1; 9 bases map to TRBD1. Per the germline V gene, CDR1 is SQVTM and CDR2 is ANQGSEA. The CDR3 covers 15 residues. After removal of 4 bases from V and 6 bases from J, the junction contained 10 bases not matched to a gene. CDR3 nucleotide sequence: TGCAGCGTTGCGGATGCCGGGACAGGGAGTCAGCCCCAGCATTTT. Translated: CSVADAGTGSQPQHF.

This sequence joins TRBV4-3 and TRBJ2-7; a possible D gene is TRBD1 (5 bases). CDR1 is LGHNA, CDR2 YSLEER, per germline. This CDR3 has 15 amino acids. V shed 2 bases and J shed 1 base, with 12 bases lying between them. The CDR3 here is CASSQSGLGSYEQYF. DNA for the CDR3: TGCGCCAGCAGCCAATCAGGGTTGGGTTCCTACGAGCAGTACTTC.

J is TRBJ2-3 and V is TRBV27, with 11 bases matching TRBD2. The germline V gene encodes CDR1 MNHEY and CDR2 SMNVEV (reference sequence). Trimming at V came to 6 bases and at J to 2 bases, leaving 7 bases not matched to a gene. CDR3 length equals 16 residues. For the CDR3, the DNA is TGTGCCAGCAGGAGAAGACTAGCGGGGAACACAGATACGCAGTATTTT. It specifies CASRRRLAGNTDTQYF.

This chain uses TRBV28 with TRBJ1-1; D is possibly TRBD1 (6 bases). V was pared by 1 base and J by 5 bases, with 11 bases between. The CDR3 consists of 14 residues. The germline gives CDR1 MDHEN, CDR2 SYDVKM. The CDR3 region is CASSLSGAWTEAFF. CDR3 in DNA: TGTGCCAGCAGTTTATCGGGGGCTTGGACTGAAGCTTTCTTT.

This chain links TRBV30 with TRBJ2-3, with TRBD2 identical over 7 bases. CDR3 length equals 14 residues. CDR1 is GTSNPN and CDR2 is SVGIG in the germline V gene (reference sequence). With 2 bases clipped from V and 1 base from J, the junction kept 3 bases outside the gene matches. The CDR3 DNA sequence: TGTGCCTGGAGTAGTGGGAGGGGCACAGATACGCAGTATTTT. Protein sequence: CAWSSGRGTDTQYF.

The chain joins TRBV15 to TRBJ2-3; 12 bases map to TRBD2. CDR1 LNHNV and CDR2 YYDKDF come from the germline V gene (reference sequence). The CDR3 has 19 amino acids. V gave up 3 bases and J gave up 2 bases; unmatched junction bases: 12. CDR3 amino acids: CATSRVLLAGGRVTDTQYF. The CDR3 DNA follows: TGTGCCACCAGCAGGGTGCTGCTAGCGGGGGGGCGAGTCACAGATACGCAGTATTTT.

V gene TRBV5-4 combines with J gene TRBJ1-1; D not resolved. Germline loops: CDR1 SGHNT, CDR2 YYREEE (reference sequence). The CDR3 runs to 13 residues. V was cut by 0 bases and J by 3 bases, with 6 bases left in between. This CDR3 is CASSLAFYTEAFF. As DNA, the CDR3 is TGTGCCAGCAGCTTGGCGTTTTACACTGAAGCTTTCTTT.

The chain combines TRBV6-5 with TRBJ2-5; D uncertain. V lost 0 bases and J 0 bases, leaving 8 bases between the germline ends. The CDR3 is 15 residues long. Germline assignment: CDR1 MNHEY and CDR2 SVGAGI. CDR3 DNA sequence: TGTGCCAGCAGTTACTCGGGCTTTAACCAAGAGACCCAGTACTTC. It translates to CASSYSGFNQETQYF.

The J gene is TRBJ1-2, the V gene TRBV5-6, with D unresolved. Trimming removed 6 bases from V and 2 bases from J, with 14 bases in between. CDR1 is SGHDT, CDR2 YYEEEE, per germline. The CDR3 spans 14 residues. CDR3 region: CASNLEGRNYGYTF. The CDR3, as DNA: TGTGCCAGCAACTTAGAGGGCCGGAACTATGGCTACACCTTC.

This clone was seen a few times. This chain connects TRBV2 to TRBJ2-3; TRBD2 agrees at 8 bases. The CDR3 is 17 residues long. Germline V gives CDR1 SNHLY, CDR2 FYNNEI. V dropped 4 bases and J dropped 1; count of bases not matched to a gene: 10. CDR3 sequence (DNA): TGTGCCAGCAGTGGGGACCCGGGACTAGGGGGCACAGATACGCAGTATTTT. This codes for CASSGDPGLGGTDTQYF.

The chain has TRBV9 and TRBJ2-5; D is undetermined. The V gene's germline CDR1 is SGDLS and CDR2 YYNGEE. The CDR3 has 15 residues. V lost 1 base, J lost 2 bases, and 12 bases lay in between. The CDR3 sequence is CASSVTASQQETQYF. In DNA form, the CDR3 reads TGTGCCAGCAGCGTAACAGCGTCCCAGCAAGAGACCCAGTACTTC.

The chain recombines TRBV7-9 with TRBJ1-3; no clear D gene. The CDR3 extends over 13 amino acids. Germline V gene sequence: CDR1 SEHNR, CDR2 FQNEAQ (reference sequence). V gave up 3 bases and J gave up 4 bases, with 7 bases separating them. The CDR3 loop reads CASSLALGNTIYF. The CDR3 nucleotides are TGTGCCAGCAGCTTGGCCTTGGGAAACACCATATATTTT.

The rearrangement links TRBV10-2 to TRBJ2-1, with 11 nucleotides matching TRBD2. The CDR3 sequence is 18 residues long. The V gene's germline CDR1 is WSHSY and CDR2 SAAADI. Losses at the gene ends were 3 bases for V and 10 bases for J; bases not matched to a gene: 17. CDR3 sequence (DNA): TGCGCCAGCAGTGAAATGAGATTGGGGACTAGCGGTCCGGGGGAGCAGTTCTTC. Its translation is CASSEMRLGTSGPGEQFF.

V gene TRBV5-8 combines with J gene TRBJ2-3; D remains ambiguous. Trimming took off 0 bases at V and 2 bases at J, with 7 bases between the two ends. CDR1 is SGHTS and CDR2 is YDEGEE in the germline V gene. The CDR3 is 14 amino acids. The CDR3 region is CASSLDHLTDTQYF. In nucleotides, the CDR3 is TGTGCCAGCAGCTTGGACCATCTCACAGATACGCAGTATTTT.